This T cell receptor (beta chain) was obtained from a study of blood T cell repertoires in COVID-19. Study details: Italy, Spain and the United States were the sources of the convalescent and acute COVID-19 samples. T cells, B-cell-depleted T cells, or PBMCs supplied cDNA or gDNA.

The V and J ends lost 0 bases and 4 bases, in that order; junction bases with no gene match: 12. Germline V lookup: CDR1 WNHNN, CDR2 SYGVQD (reference sequence). The CDR3 has 17 residues. Seattle cases were enrolled at active infection and followed longitudinally. Original processing notes: Amplification of reference gene primers provided the estimated nucleated cell counts. TCRdb keeps only in-frame clones here, not all; method: immunoSEQ multiplex PCR. From that table come the V and J calls and clone size; the DNA was used to work out D and trimming. The top ten clones hold 6.9% of a sample with around 180,000 clones, 70% to 85% of them seen once.

V gene TRBV10-1 combines with J gene TRBJ2-7; 7 nucleotides match TRBD2. Sample: peripheral blood. This receptor was taken from an elderly man with COVID-19, enrolled during active disease. CDR3 sequence: CASSESRASGTSYEQYF. CDR3 DNA sequence: TGCGCCAGCAGTGAGTCGCGGGCTAGCGGTACGTCTTACGAGCAGTACTTC.